One sample yielded the 23 T cell receptor beta chains listed below, sequenced in a study of OX40 agonist ivuxolimab in advanced cancers. Assay used: immunoSEQ multiplex PCR; TCRdb lists only in-frame clones, some missing. The sample contains some 61,000 clones, about 90% of which appear only once. The sample in question was CD4+ or CD8+ T cells sorted from blood, obtained in a trial of the OX40 agonist ivuxolimab. These receptors came from an adult with an advanced solid tumor such as melanoma, head and neck, liver or kidney cancer.

The J gene is TRBJ2-7, the V gene TRBV27; 9 nucleotides match TRBD2. Per germline, CDR1 MNHEY and CDR2 SMNVEV (reference sequence). This CDR3 has 16 amino acids. V shed 4 bases and J 1 base; nucleotides not matched to a gene: 8. The CDR3 loop is CASSSPRTSASYEQYF. The CDR3, as DNA: TGTGCCAGCAGTTCTCCGCGGACTAGCGCGTCCTACGAGCAGTACTTC.

J is TRBJ2-7 and V is TRBV4-2; D is undetermined. The ends were cut back, 1 base at V and 3 bases at J, with 10 bases in the middle. This CDR3 region has 14 residues. CDR1 LGHNA and CDR2 YNFKEQ come from the germline V gene. The CDR3 DNA reads TGTGCCAGCAGCCAAGGGTCCTCAGTCTACGAGCAGTACTTC. Its translation is CASSQGSSVYEQYF.

This chain joins TRBV7-9 and TRBJ2-3; D unclear. This CDR3 has 15 amino acids. Trimming took 1 base from V and 0 from J, leaving 8 bases between them. CDR1 and CDR2 from the germline V gene are SEHNR and FQNEAQ (reference sequence). CDR3 loop: CASSLDRSSTDTQYF. CDR3 nucleotide sequence: TGTGCCAGCAGCTTAGACCGAAGCAGCACAGATACGCAGTATTTT.

This clone was found once. The chain links TRBV6-1 to TRBJ1-5, with TRBD1 matching over 7 bases. CDR1 is MNHNS, CDR2 SASEGT, per germline. V was pared by 5 bases and J by 6 bases, with 10 bases of the junction left unmatched. The CDR3 runs to 15 residues. As DNA, the CDR3 is TGTGCCAGCAGTCCCCAGACAGGGACGGCTCAGCCCCAGCATTTT. This sequence encodes CASSPQTGTAQPQHF.

The chain recombines TRBV28 with TRBJ2-3, with 11 bases that match TRBD2. This CDR3 has 16 amino acids. Germline CDR1 reads MDHEN; CDR2 reads SYDVKM. The junction had 6 bases not matched to a gene; V was cut back by 5 bases and J by 2 bases. The CDR3: CASSLGLAANTDTQYF. The CDR3 region has the DNA TGTGCCAGCAGTCTGGGACTAGCGGCCAACACAGATACGCAGTATTTT.

The rearrangement uses TRBV12-5 and TRBJ1-1; D might be TRBD1 (6 bases). The CDR3 loop spans 11 amino acids. Germline values: CDR1 LGHNT, CDR2 FRNRAP. Trimming pared 5 bases from V and 7 bases from J, leaving 8 bases between. The CDR3: CASGLRGEAFF. CDR3 DNA: TGTGCTAGTGGTCTCAGGGGTGAAGCTTTCTTT.

CDR3 DNA sequence: TGTGCCAGCAGCTTAGGATTTGGGACAGGGAAAAACATTCAGTACTTC. This translates into CASSLGFGTGKNIQYF. The rearrangement uses TRBV7-9 and TRBJ2-4; 9 positions agree with TRBD1. The trim removed 1 base at V and 4 bases at J, leaving 5 bases unmatched. The CDR3 runs 16 residues. Looked up from germline, CDR1 is SEHNR and CDR2 is FQNEAQ (reference sequence).

A note on this clone: The DNA is left out, because the CDR3 cannot be placed on it with certainty; the CDR3 is given as TCRdb lists it. The V call is TRBV21-1, the J call TRBJ1-4; no DNA check was done on the table's D call, TRBD1. TRBV21-1 is labeled a pseudogene. The CDR3 contains 17 residues when both ends are counted. The CDR3 loop reads CARVGTGACEFWEKLFF.

The CDR3 region has the DNA TGCGCCAGCAGTGAGCCCCCCAGGGGCCCCTACGAGCAGTACTTC. As protein: CASSEPPRGPYEQYF. The chain carries TRBV10-1 and TRBJ2-7; D may be TRBD1 (6 bases). V was cut by 2 bases and J by 2 bases, with 13 bases left in between. Germline CDR1 is WNHNN and CDR2 is SYGVQD (reference sequence). The CDR3 loop spans 15 amino acids.

The chain has TRBV4-3 and TRBJ2-7; D not certain. V was clipped by 1 base and J by 2 bases, with 12 bases between them. Germline-derived CDR1 and CDR2 are LGHNA and YSLEER. The CDR3 is made up of 15 amino acids. Here the CDR3 DNA reads TGCGCCAGCAGCCAAGGTCTCAGCGTAACCTACGAGCAGTACTTC. It translates to CASSQGLSVTYEQYF.

J is TRBJ2-5 and V is TRBV6-1, with D maybe TRBD1 (6 bases). The closer fit of TRBJ2-7 to the DNA end suggests the J call may be wrong. From germline, CDR1 is MNHNS and CDR2 SASEGT. The CDR3 consists of 14 residues. As DNA, the CDR3 is TGTGCCAGCAGTGAAAGGGTCAGGGGCGGCGAGCAGTACTTC. Its translation: CASSERVRGGEQYF.

This chain links TRBV7-2 with TRBJ2-7; 7 bases align to TRBD1. This CDR3 comprises 14 residues. The V and J ends lost 5 bases and 3 bases, in that order; junction bases with no gene match: 7. In germline, CDR1 is SGHTA, CDR2 FQGNSA. In nucleotides, the CDR3 is TGTGCCAGCAGCCCTCCGACAGGGTTCTACGAGCAGTACTTC. It yields the protein CASSPPTGFYEQYF.

This chain links TRBV5-8 with TRBJ1-3, with a weak D call TRBD1 (6 bases). Germline V gene lookup returns CDR1 SGHTS and CDR2 YDEGEE. CDR3 length: 15 residues. With 1 base removed from V and 0 bases from J, the gap between germline ends came to 8 bases. The CDR3 reads CASSLRQVSGNTIYF. The CDR3 coding sequence is TGTGCCAGCAGCTTGAGACAGGTCTCTGGAAACACCATATATTTT.

The V and J genes are TRBV5-5 and TRBJ2-3; 9 bases match TRBD1. Germline V gene data show CDR1 as SGHKS and CDR2 as YYEKEE (reference sequence). CDR3 length: 16 amino acids. V dropped 4 bases and J dropped 2; count of bases not matched to a gene: 8. The CDR3 here is CASSGRQGVVTDTQYF. CDR3 nucleotide sequence: TGTGCCAGCAGCGGGCGACAGGGGGTTGTCACAGATACGCAGTATTTT.

The chain carries TRBV7-7 and TRBJ2-2; 7 bases line up with TRBD1. Trimming removed 4 bases from V and 6 bases from J; junction bases left unmatched: 8. This CDR3 region has 15 residues. CDR1 and CDR2 from the germline V gene are SSHAT and FNYEAQ (reference sequence). As DNA, the CDR3 is TGTGCCAGCAGCTCACAACAGGGGTTGGCCGGGGAGCTGTTTTTT. Translated: CASSSQQGLAGELFF.

Here the CDR3 DNA reads TGCGCCAGCAGCCGTAGACAGGGGGGCAACACCGGGGAGCTGTTTTTT. Its translation: CASSRRQGGNTGELFF. This sequence joins TRBV4-1 and TRBJ2-2, with TRBD1 identical over 9 bases. The V gene's germline CDR1 is MGHRA and CDR2 YSYEKL. V dropped 4 bases and J dropped 2; count of bases not matched to a gene: 5. This CDR3 comprises 16 residues.

The table lists this clone with a count of one. This chain connects TRBV14 to TRBJ2-1; D gene unclear. This CDR3 region has 17 residues. The ends were cut back, 4 bases at V and 7 bases at J, with 23 bases in the middle. Per the germline V gene, CDR1 is SGHDN and CDR2 is FVKESK. For the CDR3, the DNA is TGTGCCAGCAGCCTGGATAGCCGCCCCCTGATCGCGAATGAGCAGTTCTTC. Its protein is CASSLDSRPLIANEQFF.

The chain uses TRBV19 and TRBJ1-5, with D possibly matching TRBD1 (6 bases). The CDR3 is 15 amino acids. V lost 2 bases and J lost 3, with 11 bases in between. Germline values: CDR1 LNHDA, CDR2 SQIVND (reference sequence). CDR3 DNA: TGTGCCAGTAGTATACCGGACAGCTACAATCAGCCCCAGCATTTT. Translating gives CASSIPDSYNQPQHF.

The chain has TRBV19 and TRBJ1-5, with 7 bases matching TRBD1. The CDR3 sequence is 16 residues long. V trimming: 1 base; J trimming: 0 bases; junction bases outside the gene matches: 3. In germline, CDR1 is LNHDA, CDR2 SQIVND (reference sequence). In nucleotides, the CDR3 is TGTGCCAGTAGTATAGGCGGGACAGTTAGCAATCAGCCCCAGCATTTT. This gives the protein CASSIGGTVSNQPQHF.

V is TRBV5-6 and J is TRBJ2-6; TRBD1 agrees at 7 bases. The V and J ends lost 5 bases and 0 bases, in that order; junction bases with no gene match: 5. From germline, CDR1 is SGHDT and CDR2 YYEEEE. There are 16 residues in the CDR3. CDR3 loop: CASSSGQSSGANVLTF. In nucleotides, the CDR3 is TGTGCCAGCAGTTCGGGACAGAGCTCTGGGGCCAACGTCCTGACTTTC.

The gene calls are TRBV7-3 and TRBJ2-1; maybe TRBD2 (5 bases). Germline loops: CDR1 SGHTA, CDR2 FQGTGA. The V gene lost 3 bases and the J gene lost 5 bases, with 14 bases spanning the gap. The CDR3 is 15 amino acids. The CDR3 DNA is TGTGCCAGCAGCTTCGGCGGGCCCGCAAACAATGAGCAGTTCTTC. Amino acid sequence: CASSFGGPANNEQFF.

By its share, this clone is medium-sized. V is TRBV11-3 and J is TRBJ1-1; D ambiguous. V dropped 2 bases and J dropped 8 bases, with 9 bases sitting between them. Germline CDR1 SGHNT, CDR2 YENEEA. This CDR3 comprises 12 residues. The CDR3 nucleotides read TGTGCCAGCAGCTTAAATAGAGGGGAAGCTTTCTTT. It encodes CASSLNRGEAFF.

This chain uses TRBV4-2 with TRBJ2-5; possible D gene TRBD1, 6 bases. Germline V gene data show CDR1 as LGHNA and CDR2 as YNFKEQ. The CDR3 contains 14 residues. V was trimmed by 2 bases and J by 3 bases, leaving 10 bases between them. DNA for the CDR3: TGTGCCAGCAGCCAACTCCGGACAGAAGAGACCCAGTACTTC. Its protein product is CASSQLRTEETQYF.